The TCR beta chain under discussion was sequenced for a study of T cells in Graves' hyperthyroidism and ophthalmopathy. Overall study context: At initial diagnosis, before any treatment had begun, peripheral blood was obtained.

This clonotype appeared a few times. Antigen: not known. Points from the study as a whole: Appearing also in blood were most of the thyroid clonotypes expanded above 0.001.

This CDR3 comprises 16 residues. Germline V gene lookup returns CDR1 DFQATT and CDR2 SNEGSKA (reference sequence). V shed 4 bases, J shed 7 bases, and the junction held 13 bases outside the gene matches. Using RNA transcripts as the source, TCR beta CDR3 regions were amplified. Using the HTBI primer set, a first-round RT-PCR was run on the TCR CDR3. Each CDR3 protein gets one entry after TCRdb re-called the multiplex PCR reads with MiXCR. The sample has approximately 360,000 distinct CDR3 sequences; about 15% are singletons. Patients having uncontrolled infection, another autoimmune disease, pregnancy or lactation were not included. Thyroid ultrasound and orbital computed tomography, with clinical symptoms and serum thyroxine and TRAb, informed diagnoses.

Sequencing was done on a sample of blood. The sequence was obtained from a woman aged 18-29 years with Graves' hyperthyroidism that later progressed to Graves' ophthalmopathy. The chain carries TRBV20-1 and TRBJ2-1, with 10 bases lining up with TRBD2. The CDR3 reads CSATPIAGGLGNEQFF. The CDR3 coding sequence is TGCAGTGCTACCCCGATAGCGGGGGGACTGGGGAATGAGCAGTTCTTC.